This T cell receptor (beta chain) comes out of a study of blood T cell repertoires in COVID-19. Overall study context: Sites in the United States, Italy and Spain provided acute and convalescent COVID-19 samples.

Recruits, aged about 18 to 95 years, lived in 24 US areas. Cohorts were based on clinical histories the participants reported. In the authors' methods: From reference gene primer amplification, estimates of nucleated cell counts were derived. Method: immunoSEQ multiplex PCR; TCRdb's copy keeps in-frame clones and lacks some. The DNA gave D and trimming, while V, J and clone size come from that table. Here the sample spans approximately 230,000 clones, about 90% being singletons. Sequencing was done on a sample of PBMCs or T cells enriched from blood (not recorded which). The source is a woman aged 25 to 39 with acute COVID-19.

The CDR3 reads CASSAATGDKDYGYTF. CDR3 sequence (DNA): TGTGCCAGCAGCGCAGCGACAGGGGATAAGGACTATGGCTACACCTTC. The chain couples TRBV5-4 to TRBJ1-2; TRBD1 agrees at 8 bases. Germline-derived CDR1 and CDR2 are SGHNT and YYREEE (reference sequence). With 4 bases clipped from V and 3 bases from J, the junction kept 11 bases outside the gene matches. The CDR3 has 16 residues.